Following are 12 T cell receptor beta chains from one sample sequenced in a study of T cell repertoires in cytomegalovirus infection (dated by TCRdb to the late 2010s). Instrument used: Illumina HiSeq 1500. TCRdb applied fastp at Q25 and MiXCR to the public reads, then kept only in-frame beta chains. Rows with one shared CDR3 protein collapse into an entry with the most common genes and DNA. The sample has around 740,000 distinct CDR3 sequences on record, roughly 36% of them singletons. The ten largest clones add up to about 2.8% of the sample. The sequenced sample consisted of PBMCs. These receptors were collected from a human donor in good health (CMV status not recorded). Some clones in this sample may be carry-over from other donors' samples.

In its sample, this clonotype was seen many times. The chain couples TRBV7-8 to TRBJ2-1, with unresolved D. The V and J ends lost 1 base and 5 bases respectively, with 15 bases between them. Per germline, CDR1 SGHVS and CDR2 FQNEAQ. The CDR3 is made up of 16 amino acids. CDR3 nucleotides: TGTGCCAGCAGCTTAGTGGGAACCAGCTTTAACAATGAGCAGTTCTTC. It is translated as CASSLVGTSFNNEQFF. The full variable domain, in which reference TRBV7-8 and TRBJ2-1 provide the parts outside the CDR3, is GAGVSQSPRYKVAKRGQDVALRCDPISGHVSLFWYQQALGQGPEFLTYFQNEAQLDKSGLPSDRFFAERPEGSVSTLKIQRTQQEDSAVYLCASSLVGTSFNNEQFFGPGTRLTVL.

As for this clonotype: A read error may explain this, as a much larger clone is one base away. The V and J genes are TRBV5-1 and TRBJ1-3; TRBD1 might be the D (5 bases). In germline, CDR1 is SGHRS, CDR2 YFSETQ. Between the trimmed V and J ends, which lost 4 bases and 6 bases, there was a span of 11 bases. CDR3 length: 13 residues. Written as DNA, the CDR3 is TGCGCCAGCAGCGCCGGGACGGTAAACACCATATATTTT. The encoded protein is CASSAGTVNTIYF.

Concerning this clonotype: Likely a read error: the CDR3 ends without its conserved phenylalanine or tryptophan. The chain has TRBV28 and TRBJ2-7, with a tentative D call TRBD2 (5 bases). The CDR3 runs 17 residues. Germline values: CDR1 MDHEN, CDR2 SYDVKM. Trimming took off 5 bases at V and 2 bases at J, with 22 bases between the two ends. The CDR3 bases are TGTGCCAGCAGTCCTCCGGATGCGTGGAGGCCCACCTACGAGCAGTACTTA. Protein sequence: CASSPPDAWRPTYEQYL.

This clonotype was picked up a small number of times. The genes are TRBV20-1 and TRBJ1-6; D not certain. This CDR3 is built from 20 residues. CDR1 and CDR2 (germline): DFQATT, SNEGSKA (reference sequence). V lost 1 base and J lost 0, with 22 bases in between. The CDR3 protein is CSARAPVKVDVSSYNSPLHF. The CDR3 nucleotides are TGCAGTGCTAGAGCCCCCGTAAAGGTTGACGTCAGCTCCTATAATTCACCCCTCCACTTT.

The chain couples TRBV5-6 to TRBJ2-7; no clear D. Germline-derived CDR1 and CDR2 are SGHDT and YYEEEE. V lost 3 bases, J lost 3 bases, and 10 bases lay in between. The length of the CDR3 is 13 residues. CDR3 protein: CASSSGPHYEQYF. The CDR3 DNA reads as TGTGCCAGCAGCTCCGGACCCCACTACGAGCAGTACTTC. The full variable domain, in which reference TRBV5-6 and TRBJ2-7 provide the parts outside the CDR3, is DAGVTQSPTHLIKTRGQQVTLRCSPKSGHDTVSWYQQALGQGPQFIFQYYEEEERQRGNFPDRFSGHQFPNYSSELNVNALLLGDSALYLCASSSGPHYEQYFGPGTRLTVT.

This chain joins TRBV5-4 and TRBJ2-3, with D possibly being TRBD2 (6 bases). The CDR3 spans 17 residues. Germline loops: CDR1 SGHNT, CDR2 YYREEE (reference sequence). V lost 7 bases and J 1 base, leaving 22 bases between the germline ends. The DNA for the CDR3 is TGTGCCAGCGCTTCAAGGTCCGGCGGGGCGCGCACAGATACGCAGTATTTT. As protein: CASASRSGGARTDTQYF.

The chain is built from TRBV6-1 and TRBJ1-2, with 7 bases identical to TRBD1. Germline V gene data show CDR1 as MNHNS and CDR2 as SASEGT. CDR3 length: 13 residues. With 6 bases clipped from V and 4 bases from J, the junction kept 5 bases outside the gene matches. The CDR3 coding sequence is TGTGCCAGCAGGGGGGACAGAAGCTATGGCTACACCTTC. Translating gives CASRGDRSYGYTF.

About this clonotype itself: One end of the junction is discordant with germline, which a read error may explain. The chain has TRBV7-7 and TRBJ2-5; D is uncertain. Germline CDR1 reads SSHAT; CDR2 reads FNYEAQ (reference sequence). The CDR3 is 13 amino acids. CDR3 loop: CASSPPHRETQYF. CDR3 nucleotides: TGTGCTAGCAGCCCTCCTCATCGAGAGACCCAGTACTTC.

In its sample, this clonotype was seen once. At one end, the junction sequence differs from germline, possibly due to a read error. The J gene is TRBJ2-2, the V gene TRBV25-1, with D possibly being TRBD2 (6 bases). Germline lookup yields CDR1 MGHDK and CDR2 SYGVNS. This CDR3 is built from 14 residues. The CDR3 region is CASRLRDFSGELVF. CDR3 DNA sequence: TGTGCCAGCAGACTCCGGGACTTTTCCGGGGAGCTGGTTTTT.

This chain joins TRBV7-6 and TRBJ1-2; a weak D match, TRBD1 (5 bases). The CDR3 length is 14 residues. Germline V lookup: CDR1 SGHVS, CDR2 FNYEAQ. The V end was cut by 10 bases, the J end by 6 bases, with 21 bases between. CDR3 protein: CATTAGGGTHGYTF. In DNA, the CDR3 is TGTGCCACCACAGCCGGGGGGGGGACTCATGGCTACACCTTC.

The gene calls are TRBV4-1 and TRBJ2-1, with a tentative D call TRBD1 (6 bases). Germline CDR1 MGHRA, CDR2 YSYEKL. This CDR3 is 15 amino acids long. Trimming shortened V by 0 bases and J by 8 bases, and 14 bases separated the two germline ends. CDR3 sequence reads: CASSQDRGRGYEQFF. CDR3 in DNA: TGCGCCAGCAGCCAAGATCGAGGCAGGGGATATGAGCAGTTCTTC.

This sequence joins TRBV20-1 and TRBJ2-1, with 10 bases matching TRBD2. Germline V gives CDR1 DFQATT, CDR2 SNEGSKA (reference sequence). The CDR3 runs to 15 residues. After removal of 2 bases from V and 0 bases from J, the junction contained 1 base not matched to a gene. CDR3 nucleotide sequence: TGCAGTGCTAGACGACTAGCGGGCTCCTACAATGAGCAGTTCTTC. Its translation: CSARRLAGSYNEQFF.